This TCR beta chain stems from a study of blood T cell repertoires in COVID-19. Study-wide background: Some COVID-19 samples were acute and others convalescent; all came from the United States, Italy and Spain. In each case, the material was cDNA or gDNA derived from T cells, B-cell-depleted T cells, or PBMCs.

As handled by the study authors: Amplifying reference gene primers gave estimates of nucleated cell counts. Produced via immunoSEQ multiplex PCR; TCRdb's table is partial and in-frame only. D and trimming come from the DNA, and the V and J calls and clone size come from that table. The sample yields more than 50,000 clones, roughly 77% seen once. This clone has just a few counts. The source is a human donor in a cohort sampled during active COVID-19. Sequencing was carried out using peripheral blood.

The CDR3 here is CASSVGQAGGYTF. CDR3 bases: TGTGCCAGCAGCGTAGGTCAGGCTGGTGGCTACACCTTC. The chain uses TRBV5-4 and TRBJ1-2; unclear D gene. The CDR3 extends over 13 amino acids. V gave up 4 bases and J gave up 7 bases, with 14 bases separating them. Germline-derived CDR1 and CDR2 are SGHNT and YYREEE (reference sequence).